The rows below give T cell receptor beta chains drawn from one sample of a study of blood T cell repertoires in COVID-19. The protocol was immunoSEQ multiplex PCR, while the TCRdb copy is restricted to in-frame clones and leaves out a portion. Seen here are 150,000 or so clones, approximately 86% observed once, and the top ten hold around 8.5%. Sequencing was carried out using peripheral blood. All receptors derive from a woman aged 55-70 years with acute or convalescent COVID-19. Both conserved end residues are part of each CDR3. The D gene is left open where the match is weak. Clone size is stated in some rows and not others, as once, few, many or a class when expanded.

TRBJ2-2	TRBV2	NA	NA	CASGTANTGELFF	TGTGCCAGCGGTACAGCGAACACCGGGGAGCTGTTTTTT
TRBJ2-7	TRBV4-1	NA	TRBD1	CASSQPKLRDSLGRPFSYEQYF	TGCGCCAGCAGCCAACCTAAGCTCCGGGACAGCCTGGGGAGACCGTTTTCCTACGAGCAGTACTTC
TRBJ2-3	TRBV19	NA	TRBD1	CASSIGQVSTDTQYF	TGTGCCAGTAGTATTGGACAGGTGAGCACAGATACGCAGTATTTT
TRBJ2-7	TRBV30	NA	TRBD2	CAWSLLAGGLGEQYF	TGTGCCTGGAGCCTACTAGCGGGGGGGCTGGGGGAGCAGTACTTC
TRBJ2-3	TRBV4-1	NA	NA	CASSQDPGVADTQYF	TGCGCCAGCAGCCAAGATCCAGGTGTGGCAGATACGCAGTATTTT
TRBJ1-3	TRBV4-3	NA	NA	CASSQDQGTLGNTIYF	TGCGCCAGCAGCCAAGATCAGGGGACATTGGGAAACACCATATATTTT
TRBJ2-1	TRBV5-1	NA	NA	CASSLGLAENNEQFF	TGCGCCAGCAGCTTGGGGCTAGCTGAAAACAATGAGCAGTTCTTC
TRBJ1-5	TRBV7-2	few	NA	CASSLNQGSNQPQHF	TGTGCCAGCAGCTTAAACCAGGGATCTAATCAGCCCCAGCATTTT
TRBJ1-6	TRBV2	NA	NA	CASSDGYSPLHF	TGTGCCAGCAGTGACGGGTACTCACCCCTCCACTTT
TRBJ2-3	TRBV11-2	NA	NA	CASSLAGTDTQYF	TGTGCCAGCAGCTTAGCCGGGACAGATACGCAGTATTTT
TRBJ1-4	TRBV6-5	NA	TRBD1	CASRDDRGWGEKLFF	TGTGCCAGCAGAGACGACAGGGGCTGGGGTGAAAAACTGTTTTTT
TRBJ2-3	TRBV7-8	NA	NA	CASSLEFGGAAGTQYF	TGTGCCAGCAGCTTAGAGTTCGGCGGGGCGGCGGGGACGCAGTATTTT
TRBJ1-5	TRBV3-1/TRBV3-2	NA	NA	CASNRVNQPQHF	TGTGCCAGCAACAGGGTCAATCAGCCCCAGCATTTT
TRBJ1-2	TRBV30	NA	NA	CAWSGARANYGYTF	TGTGCCTGGAGTGGCGCAAGAGCTAACTATGGCTACACCTTC
TRBJ2-2	TRBV9	NA	NA	CASSLTRGNTGELFF	TGTGCCAGCAGCCTCACACGGGGGAACACCGGGGAGCTGTTTTTT
TRBJ1-2	TRBV7-2	NA	TRBD1	CASSFQRQGTYGYTF	TGTGCCAGCAGCTTCCAAAGACAGGGAACCTATGGCTACACCTTC
TRBJ2-2	TRBV4-2	NA	TRBD2	CASSQHPSGANTGELFF	TGTGCCAGCAGCCAACACCCTAGCGGGGCGAACACCGGGGAGCTGTTTTTT
TRBJ1-2	TRBV5-3	NA	TRBD1	CARSTGQSYWGYTF	TGTGCCAGAAGCACGGGACAGAGCTATTGGGGCTACACCTTC
TRBJ2-3	TRBV11-2	NA	TRBD2	CASSLVSGGYPRDTQYF	TGTGCCAGCAGCTTAGTCAGCGGGGGTTACCCCAGGGATACGCAGTATTTT
TRBJ1-6	TRBV15	NA	NA	CATSGTVNSPLHF	TGTGCCACCAGCGGTACAGTTAATTCACCCCTCCACTTT
TRBJ2-2	TRBV18	NA	TRBD1	CASAEYTGAANTGELFF	TGTGCCAGCGCCGAGTATACAGGGGCAGCTAACACCGGGGAGCTGTTTTTT
TRBJ2-3	TRBV6-1	NA	NA	CASSDGLPGNTDTQYF	TGTGCCAGCAGTGACGGCCTACCCGGGAACACAGATACGCAGTATTTT
TRBJ2-1	TRBV7-7	few	TRBD1	CASSLRQGAGEQFF	TGTGCTAGCAGCTTAAGACAGGGGGCCGGGGAGCAGTTCTTC
TRBJ1-5	TRBV12-5	NA	NA	CASGFWDNNQPQHF	TGTGCTAGTGGCTTTTGGGACAACAATCAGCCCCAGCATTTT
TRBJ1-2	TRBV20-1	NA	TRBD1	CSASGDRGPYGYTF	TGCAGTGCTAGTGGGGACAGGGGCCCCTATGGCTACACCTTC
TRBJ2-1	TRBV3-1/TRBV3-2	NA	TRBD2	CASSPLAGVLYNEQFF	TGTGCCAGCAGCCCACTAGCGGGGGTACTATACAATGAGCAGTTCTTC
TRBJ1-1	TRBV19	NA	NA	CASRSARGRRNTEAFF	TGTGCCAGTAGATCGGCAAGGGGAAGACGTAACACTGAAGCTTTCTTT
TRBJ2-5	TRBV6-5	NA	NA	CASSFQPYLEETQYF	TGTGCCAGCAGCTTCCAGCCCTATCTAGAAGAGACCCAGTACTTC
TRBJ2-7	TRBV11-3	NA	TRBD1	CASSFDLTGANEQYF	TGTGCCAGCAGCTTTGATCTTACAGGGGCTAACGAGCAGTACTTC
TRBJ2-7	TRBV6-5	NA	NA	CASSKGYEQYF	TGTGCCAGCAGTAAGGGGTACGAGCAGTACTTC
TRBJ1-1	TRBV7-8	NA	NA	CASSLGDSLSGTEAFF	TGTGCCAGCAGCTTAGGGGATTCACTAAGCGGCACTGAAGCTTTCTTT
TRBJ2-3	TRBV7-2	NA	NA	CASSLKYRQGTDTQYF	TGTGCCAGCAGCTTAAAGTATAGACAGGGCACAGATACGCAGTATTTT
TRBJ2-6	TRBV2	NA	NA	CASSTGSGANVLTF	TGTGCCAGCAGCACGGGCTCTGGGGCCAACGTCCTGACTTTC
TRBJ2-7	TRBV7-9	few	NA	CASSQTESWEQYF	TGTGCCAGCAGCCAAACAGAGAGCTGGGAGCAGTACTTC
TRBJ2-5	TRBV7-2	NA	NA	CASSLASRETQYF	TGTGCCAGCAGCTTAGCTAGCCGTGAGACCCAGTACTTC
TRBJ1-5	TRBV3-1/TRBV3-2	NA	TRBD1	CASSRGQGQPQHF	TGTGCCAGCAGCCGCGGACAGGGTCAGCCCCAGCATTTT
TRBJ2-7	TRBV19	NA	NA	CASSIVSSGSYEQYF	TGTGCCAGTAGTATAGTGTCTTCAGGGTCCTACGAGCAGTACTTC
TRBJ2-5	TRBV4-1	NA	TRBD1	CASSQVDRGLETQYF	TGCGCCAGCAGCCAAGTGGACAGGGGGCTAGAGACCCAGTACTTC
TRBJ2-7	TRBV5-1	NA	NA	CASSPAPGPYEQYF	TGCGCCAGCAGTCCCGCCCCAGGGCCCTACGAGCAGTACTTC
TRBJ1-3	TRBV28	NA	TRBD1	CASSSSGTGYSGNTIYF	TGTGCCAGCAGTTCCTCCGGGACAGGGTACTCTGGAAACACCATATATTTT
TRBJ2-5	TRBV6-1	NA	NA	CASSEARGGVRETQYF	TGTGCCAGCAGTGAAGCGCGAGGGGGGGTTCGGGAGACCCAGTACTTC
TRBJ1-1	TRBV15	NA	NA	CATSRDLMNTEAFF	TGTGCCACCAGCAGAGATCTTATGAACACTGAAGCTTTCTTT
TRBJ1-2	TRBV2	NA	TRBD1	CASSYQGAGGYTF	TGTGCCAGCAGTTATCAGGGGGCTGGTGGCTACACCTTC
TRBJ2-4	TRBV5-4	NA	TRBD2	CASSLPLAGGPSDIQYF	TGTGCCAGCAGCCTTCCACTAGCGGGGGGGCCTTCGGACATTCAGTACTTC
TRBJ1-2	TRBV27	NA	TRBD1	CASSFQGADGYTF	TGTGCCAGCAGTTTTCAGGGGGCCGATGGCTACACCTTC
TRBJ2-5	TRBV6-5	NA	NA	CASSYSGTEQETQYF	TGTGCCAGCAGTTACTCGGGGACTGAGCAAGAGACCCAGTACTTC
TRBJ2-3	TRBV3-1/TRBV3-2	NA	TRBD2	CASSSSSGGLSTDTQYF	TGTGCCAGCAGTTCCTCTAGCGGGGGGCTAAGCACAGATACGCAGTATTTT
TRBJ1-1	TRBV10-3	few	NA	CAISADSDTEAFF	TGTGCCATCTCCGCCGACTCGGACACTGAAGCTTTCTTT
TRBJ1-6	TRBV6-5	NA	NA	CASRLLGGASPLHF	TGTGCCAGCCGGTTGTTAGGGGGGGCTTCACCCCTCCACTTT
TRBJ1-2	TRBV19	NA	TRBD1	CASSEQGGDGYTF	TGTGCCAGTAGTGAACAGGGGGGCGATGGCTACACCTTC
TRBJ2-7	TRBV7-6	NA	NA	CASSLGFGGDRQAGEQYF	TGTGCCAGCAGCTTAGGATTCGGAGGGGACAGACAGGCGGGGGAGCAGTACTTC
TRBJ1-2	TRBV27	NA	NA	CASSLSRKGLGGYTF	TGTGCCAGCAGTTTATCGCGAAAGGGGCTGGGTGGCTACACCTTC